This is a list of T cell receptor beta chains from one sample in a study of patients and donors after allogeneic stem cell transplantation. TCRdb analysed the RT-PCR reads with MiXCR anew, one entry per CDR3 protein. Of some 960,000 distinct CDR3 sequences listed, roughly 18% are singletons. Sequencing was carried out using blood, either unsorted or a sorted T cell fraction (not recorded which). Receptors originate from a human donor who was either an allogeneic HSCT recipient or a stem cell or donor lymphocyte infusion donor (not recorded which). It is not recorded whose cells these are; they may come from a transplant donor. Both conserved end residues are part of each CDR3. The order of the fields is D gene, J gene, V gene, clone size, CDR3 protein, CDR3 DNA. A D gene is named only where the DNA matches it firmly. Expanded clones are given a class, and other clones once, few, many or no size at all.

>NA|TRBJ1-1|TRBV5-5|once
CASSTSWLNTEAFF
TGTGCCAGCAGCACCTCTTGGTTGAACACTGAAGCTTTCTTT
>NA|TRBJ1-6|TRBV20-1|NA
CSARVEWQGGSPLHF
TGCAGTGCTAGAGTAGAGTGGCAGGGCGGTTCACCCCTCCACTTT
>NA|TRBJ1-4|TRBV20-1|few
CSAPDRSATNEKLFF
TGCAGTGCTCCCGACAGGAGCGCAACTAATGAAAAACTGTTTTTT
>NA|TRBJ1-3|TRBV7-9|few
CASSPPKPNTIYF
TGTGCCAGCAGCCCCCCGAAACCGAACACCATATATTTT
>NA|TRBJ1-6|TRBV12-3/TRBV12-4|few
CASSRGGGNSPLHF
TGTGCCAGCAGTCGTGGTGGGGGTAATTCACCCCTCCACTTT
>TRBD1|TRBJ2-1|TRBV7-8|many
CASSPQGDEQFF
TGTGCCAGCAGTCCCCAGGGGGATGAGCAGTTCTTC
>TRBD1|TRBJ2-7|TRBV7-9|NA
CASSLTTGDEQYF
TGTGCCAGCAGCTTGACAACAGGGGACGAGCAGTACTTC
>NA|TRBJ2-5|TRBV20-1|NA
CSAHPPGLETQYF
TGCAGTGCCCACCCTCCGGGATTAGAGACCCAGTACTTC
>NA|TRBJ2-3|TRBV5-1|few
CASSAALSTDTQYF
TGCGCCAGCAGCGCCGCCTTAAGCACAGATACGCAGTATTTT
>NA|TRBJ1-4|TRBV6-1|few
CASSLTPTNEKLFF
TGTGCCAGCAGCCTAACCCCAACTAATGAAAAACTGTTTTTT
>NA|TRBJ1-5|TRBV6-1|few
CASSAQTDLSNQPQHF
TGTGCCAGCAGTGCCCAGACAGATTTGAGCAATCAGCCCCAGCATTTT
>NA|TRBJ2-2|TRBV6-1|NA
CASSEVLGSGELFF
TGTGCCAGCAGTGAAGTCTTAGGGTCCGGGGAGCTGTTTTTT
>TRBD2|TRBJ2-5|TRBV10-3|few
CAISSGGSETQYF
TGTGCCATCTCTAGCGGGGGCTCAGAGACCCAGTACTTC
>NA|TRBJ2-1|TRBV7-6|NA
CASSLRRDARSYNEQFF
TGTGCCAGCAGTTTACGGCGGGACGCCCGCTCCTACAATGAGCAGTTCTTC
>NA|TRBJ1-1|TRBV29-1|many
CSVALTMNTEAFF
TGCAGCGTTGCCCTGACAATGAACACTGAAGCTTTCTTT
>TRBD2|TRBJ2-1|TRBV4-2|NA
CASSQAYRGGLNEQFF
TGTGCCAGCAGCCAAGCTTATCGGGGGGGCCTGAATGAGCAGTTCTTC
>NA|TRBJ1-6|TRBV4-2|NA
CASSQEGPENSPLHF
TGTGCCAGCAGCCAAGAGGGACCTGAAAATTCACCCCTCCACTTT
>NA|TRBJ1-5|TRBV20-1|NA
CSAARGGRGGNQPQHF
TGCAGTGCTGCCCGCGGCGGCCGAGGAGGCAATCAGCCCCAGCATTTT
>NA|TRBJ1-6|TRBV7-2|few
CASSYRHGRTNSPLHF
TGTGCCAGCAGTTACCGTCATGGAAGGACTAATTCACCCCTCCACTTT
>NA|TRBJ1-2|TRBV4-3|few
CASSQDSWQGYGYTF
TGCGCCAGCAGCCAAGATAGTTGGCAGGGGTATGGCTACACCTTC
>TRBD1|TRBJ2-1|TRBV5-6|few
CASGIIQGAMDEQFF
TGTGCCAGCGGTATAATACAGGGGGCAATGGATGAGCAGTTCTTC
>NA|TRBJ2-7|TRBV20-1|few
CSASLDEQYF
TGCAGTGCTAGTCTGGACGAGCAGTACTTC
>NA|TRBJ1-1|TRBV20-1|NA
CSASLRPGAFF
TGCAGTGCTTCACTCAGGCCCGGAGCTTTCTTT
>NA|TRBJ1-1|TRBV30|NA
CAVKGSSSLF
TGTGCAGTAAAAGGCAGTTCCTCACTCTTT
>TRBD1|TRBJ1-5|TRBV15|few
CATSRTGEGNQPQHF
TGTGCCACCAGCAGAACAGGGGAGGGCAATCAGCCCCAGCATTTT
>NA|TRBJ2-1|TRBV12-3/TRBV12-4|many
CASSATRVWEQFF
TGTGCCAGCAGTGCTACTAGGGTCTGGGAGCAGTTCTTC
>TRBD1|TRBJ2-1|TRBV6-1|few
CASSEVIGRGTGGYNEQFF
TGTGCCAGCAGTGAAGTGATCGGTAGGGGGACAGGGGGATACAATGAGCAGTTCTTC
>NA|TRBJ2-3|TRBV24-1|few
CATKMDSTDTQYF
TGTGCCACCAAGATGGACAGCACAGATACGCAGTATTTT
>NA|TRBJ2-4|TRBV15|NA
CATSRGNPENIQYF
TGTGCCACCAGCAGAGGAAATCCGGAAAACATTCAGTACTTC
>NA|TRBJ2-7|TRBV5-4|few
CASSLDTGGNEQYF
TGTGCCAGCAGCCTGGACACGGGCGGCAACGAGCAGTACTTC
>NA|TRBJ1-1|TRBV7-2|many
CASSPPGSTEAFF
TGTGCCAGCAGTCCCCCGGGGAGCACTGAAGCTTTCTTT
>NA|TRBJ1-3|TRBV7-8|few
CASSTGSGVGNTIYF
TGTGCCAGCAGCACTGGGTCGGGGGTCGGAAACACCATATATTTT
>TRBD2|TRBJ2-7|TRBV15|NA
CATSRSGSSSYEQYF
TGTGCCACCAGCAGGAGCGGGAGCAGCTCCTACGAGCAGTACTTC
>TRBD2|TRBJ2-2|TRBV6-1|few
CASNVLAGATGELFF
TGTGCCAGCAACGTACTAGCGGGAGCCACCGGGGAGCTGTTTTTT
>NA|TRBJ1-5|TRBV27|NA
CASSFASEGYQPQHF
TGTGCCAGCAGTTTCGCGTCGGAAGGGTATCAGCCCCAGCATTTT
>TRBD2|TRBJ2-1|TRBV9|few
CASSVAEAGGLSYNEQFF
TGTGCCAGCAGCGTAGCTGAAGCGGGAGGACTCTCCTACAATGAGCAGTTCTTC
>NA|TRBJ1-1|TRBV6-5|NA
CASSYSNRGANTEAFF
TGTGCCAGCAGTTACTCGAATCGGGGGGCGAACACTGAAGCTTTCTTT
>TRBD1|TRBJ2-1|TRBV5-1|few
CASFSGQGPYNEQFF
TGCGCCAGTTTTTCGGGACAGGGGCCCTACAATGAGCAGTTCTTC
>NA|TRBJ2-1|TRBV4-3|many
CASSQRYNEQFF
TGCGCCAGCAGCCAAAGGTACAATGAGCAGTTCTTC
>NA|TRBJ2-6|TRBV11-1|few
CASTLGGGLTTSGANVLTF
TGTGCCAGCACCCTAGGAGGGGGCCTGACCACCTCTGGGGCCAACGTCCTGACTTTC
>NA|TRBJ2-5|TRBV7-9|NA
CASSQKGSTQYF
TGTGCCAGCAGCCAAAAAGGATCGACCCAGTACTTC
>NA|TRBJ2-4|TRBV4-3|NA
CASSQDRKNIQYF
TGCGCCAGCAGCCAAGATAGGAAAAACATTCAGTACTTC
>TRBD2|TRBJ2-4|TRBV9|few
CASSDLAGGEGNIQYF
TGTGCCAGCAGCGATCTAGCGGGAGGGGAGGGAAACATTCAGTACTTC
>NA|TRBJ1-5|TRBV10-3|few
CAISELGGNQPQHF
TGTGCCATCAGTGAGCTCGGCGGGAATCAGCCCCAGCATTTT
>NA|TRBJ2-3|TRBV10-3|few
CAISGIGARTPRTQYF
TGTGCCATCAGTGGAATAGGGGCTCGAACCCCCCGAACGCAGTATTTT
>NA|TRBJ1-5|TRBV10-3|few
CASTGGGSGQPQHF
TGTGCCTCCACCGGTGGGGGGTCGGGACAGCCCCAGCATTTT